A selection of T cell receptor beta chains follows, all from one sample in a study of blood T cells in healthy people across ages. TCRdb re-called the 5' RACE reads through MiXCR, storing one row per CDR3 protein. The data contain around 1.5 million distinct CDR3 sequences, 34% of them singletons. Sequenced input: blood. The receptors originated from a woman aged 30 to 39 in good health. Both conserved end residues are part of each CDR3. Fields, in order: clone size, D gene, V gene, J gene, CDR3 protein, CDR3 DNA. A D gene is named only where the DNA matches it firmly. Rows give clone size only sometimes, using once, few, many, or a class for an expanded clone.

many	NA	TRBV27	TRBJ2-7	CASSLWRAAPEQYF	TGTGCCAGCAGTTTGTGGAGGGCCGCCCCCGAGCAGTACTTC
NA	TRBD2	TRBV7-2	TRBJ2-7	CASSNDFRSGGTHEQYF	TGTGCCAGCAGTAACGACTTTAGGAGCGGGGGGACTCACGAGCAGTACTTC
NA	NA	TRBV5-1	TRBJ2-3	CASSLNQGSTDTQYF	TGCGCCAGCAGCTTGAACCAGGGCAGCACAGATACGCAGTATTTT
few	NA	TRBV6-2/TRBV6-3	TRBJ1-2	CASSPAVRGNYGYTF	TGTGCCAGCAGCCCCGCCGTGAGGGGGAACTATGGCTACACCTTC
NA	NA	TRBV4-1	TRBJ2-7	CASSQGPGDRGYEQYF	TGCGCCAGCAGCCAAGGGCCGGGGGACCGAGGCTACGAGCAGTACTTC
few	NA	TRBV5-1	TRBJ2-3	CASSLFGRSTDTQYF	TGCGCCAGCAGCTTATTTGGGCGGTCCACAGATACGCAGTATTTT
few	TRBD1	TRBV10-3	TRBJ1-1	CAIGHGQGNTEAFF	TGTGCCATCGGTCACGGACAGGGGAACACTGAAGCTTTCTTT
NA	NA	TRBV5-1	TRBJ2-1	CASSRWGEAGNNEQFF	TGCGCCAGCAGCCGATGGGGGGAGGCCGGGAACAATGAGCAGTTCTTC
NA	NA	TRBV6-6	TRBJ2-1	CASSYSASVNNEQFF	TGTGCCAGCAGTTACTCGGCTAGCGTAAACAATGAGCAGTTCTTC
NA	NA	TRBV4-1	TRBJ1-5	CASSSQGAERQPQHF	TGCGCCAGCAGCTCACAGGGAGCGGAAAGGCAGCCCCAGCATTTT
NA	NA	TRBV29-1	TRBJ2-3	CSVVRATDAQYF	TGCAGCGTTGTGCGGGCTACAGATGCGCAGTATTTT
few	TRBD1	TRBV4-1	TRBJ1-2	CASSPTGFDSGYTF	TGCGCCAGCAGCCCGACAGGGTTCGACTCTGGCTACACCTTC
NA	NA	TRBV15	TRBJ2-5	CATSRGRGWETQYF	TGTGCCACCAGCAGAGGACGGGGCTGGGAGACCCAGTACTTC
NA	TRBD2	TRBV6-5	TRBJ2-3	CASSYLPPGLAGRTDTQYF	TGTGCCAGCAGTTACTTGCCGCCGGGACTAGCGGGTCGCACAGATACGCAGTATTTT
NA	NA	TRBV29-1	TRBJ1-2	CSVELPGDGYTF	TGCAGCGTTGAATTGCCGGGGGACGGCTACACCTTC
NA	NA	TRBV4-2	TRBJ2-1	CASSHTGEDYNEQFF	TGTGCCAGCAGCCATACAGGTGAGGACTACAATGAGCAGTTCTTC
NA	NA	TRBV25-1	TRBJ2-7	CASTNYYEQYF	TGTGCCAGCACCAATTATTACGAGCAGTACTTC
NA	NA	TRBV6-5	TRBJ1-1	CASSYGPGMGEAFF	TGTGCCAGCAGTTACGGGCCGGGGATGGGTGAAGCTTTCTTT
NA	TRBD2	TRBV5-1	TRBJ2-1	CASSLLRGERYNEQFF	TGCGCCAGCAGCTTGCTCCGGGGGGAACGATACAATGAGCAGTTCTTC
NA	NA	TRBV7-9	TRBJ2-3	CASSPGKVLGPTDTQYF	TGTGCCAGCAGCCCTGGGAAGGTATTGGGACCCACAGATACGCAGTATTTT
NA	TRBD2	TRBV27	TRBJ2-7	CASSLMRGRKGSGDYEQYF	TGTGCCAGCAGTTTAATGAGGGGTAGAAAGGGGAGCGGGGACTACGAGCAGTACTTC
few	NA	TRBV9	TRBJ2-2	CASSVGSGAGELFF	TGTGCCAGCAGTGTAGGGTCCGGGGCCGGGGAGCTGTTTTTT
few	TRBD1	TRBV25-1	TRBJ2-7	CASSDLGQGAFGSSYEQYF	TGTGCCAGCAGTGATTTGGGACAGGGGGCGTTTGGGAGCTCCTACGAGCAGTACTTC
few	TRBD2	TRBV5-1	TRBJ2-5	CASSWTSGGYQETQYF	TGCGCCAGCAGCTGGACTAGTGGGGGGTACCAAGAGACCCAGTACTTC
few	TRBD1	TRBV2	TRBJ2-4	CASRGQGEGKNIQYF	TGTGCCAGCAGGGGACAGGGGGAGGGCAAAAACATTCAGTACTTC
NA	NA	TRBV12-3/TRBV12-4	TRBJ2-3	CASTRRIGVDTQYF	TGTGCCAGCACCCGGAGAATAGGGGTGGATACGCAGTATTTT
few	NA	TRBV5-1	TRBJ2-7	CASRPTRWGQDNEQYF	TGCGCCAGCAGGCCCACCCGGTGGGGGCAGGACAACGAGCAGTACTTC
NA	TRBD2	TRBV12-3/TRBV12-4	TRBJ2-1	CASSPGGRPYNEQFF	TGTGCCAGCAGCCCGGGCGGGAGACCCTACAATGAGCAGTTCTTC
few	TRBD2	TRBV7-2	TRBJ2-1	CASSPGLVGRNEEFF	TGTGCCAGCAGCCCCGGACTAGTCGGCAGGAATGAGGAGTTCTTC
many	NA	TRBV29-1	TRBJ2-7	CSVRQTSSYEQYF	TGCAGCGTTCGACAGACGAGCTCCTACGAGCAGTACTTC
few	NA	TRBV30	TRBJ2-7	CAWTLSSSYEQYF	TGTGCCTGGACGTTATCTAGCTCCTACGAGCAGTACTTC
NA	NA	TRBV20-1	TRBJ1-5	CSARDEQLKNQPQHF	TGCAGTGCTAGAGATGAACAGTTAAAAAATCAGCCCCAGCATTTT
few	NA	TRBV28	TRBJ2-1	CASREAEPRYNEQFF	TGTGCCAGCAGGGAGGCGGAGCCCCGCTACAATGAGCAGTTCTTC
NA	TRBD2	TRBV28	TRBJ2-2	CASSIRTSGSGELFF	TGTGCCAGCAGTATCAGGACTAGCGGGAGTGGGGAGCTGTTTTTT
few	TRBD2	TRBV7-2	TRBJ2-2	CASRTSGNVFAGELFF	TGTGCCAGCCGGACTAGCGGGAATGTTTTCGCCGGGGAGCTGTTTTTT
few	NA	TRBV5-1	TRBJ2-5	CASSPDGGFGETQYF	TGCGCCAGCAGCCCGGACGGGGGCTTTGGGGAGACCCAGTACTTC
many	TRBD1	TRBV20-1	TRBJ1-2	CSARGGGQGANYGYTF	TGCAGTGCTAGAGGAGGGGGACAGGGGGCCAACTATGGCTACACCTTC
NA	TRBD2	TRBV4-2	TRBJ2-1	CASSPLAERSYNEQFF	TGTGCCAGCAGCCCTCTAGCGGAGAGATCCTACAATGAGCAGTTCTTC
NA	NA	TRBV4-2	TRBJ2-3	CASSSTWTETTSTDTQYF	TGTGCCAGCAGCTCCACTTGGACAGAAACAACTAGCACAGATACGCAGTATTTT
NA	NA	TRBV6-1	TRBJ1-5	CASFEAGYQPQHF	TGTGCCAGCTTTGAAGCAGGGTATCAGCCCCAGCATTTT
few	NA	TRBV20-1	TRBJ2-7	CSARIGAGEQYF	TGCAGTGCTAGGATAGGGGCCGGTGAGCAGTACTTC